What follows are 21 T cell receptor beta chains derived from one specimen sequenced in a study of T cell clonality in common variable immunodeficiency. These receptors have no identified antigens. Study observations and caveats: In common variable immunodeficiency, TCR beta chains reportedly carried fewer deletions and N-nucleotide insertions.

Libraries were prepared by immunoSEQ multiplex PCR; TCRdb keeps only in-frame clonotypes and omits some of them. The sample contains tens of thousands of clones, none of them singletons. The sequencing input was peripheral blood mononuclear cells. The receptors derive from a human donor with common variable immunodeficiency.

This clone was counted ten times or more. Sequencing ends 3 residues short of the CDR3 end; the germline J gene provides the rest. The rearrangement links TRBV20-1 to TRBJ2-7; weak D call: TRBD1 (5 bases). This CDR3 has 13 amino acids. Germline-derived CDR1 and CDR2 are DFQATT and SNEGSKA (reference sequence). The V and J ends lost 1 base and 4 bases respectively, with 11 bases between them. The CDR3 sequence is CSARVQGWYEQYF. Partial CDR3 DNA: TGCAGTGCTAGAGTGCAGGGTTGGTACGAG.

This clone was observed a few times. Here the CDR3 reads CSAKDPRGEDTQYF. The part of the CDR3 DNA that was read is TGCAGTGCTAAAGATCCCAGGGGGGAAGATACG. J is TRBJ2-3 and V is TRBV20-1, with D maybe TRBD1 (7 bases). The missing CDR3 end, 3 residues past where the read stops, is filled in from the germline J gene. Trimming stripped 4 bases from V and 5 bases from J, with 16 bases between. This CDR3 is built from 14 residues. Germline assignment: CDR1 DFQATT and CDR2 SNEGSKA (reference sequence).

This clone was seen repeatedly, ten times or more. Sequencing ends 3 residues short of the CDR3 end; the germline J gene provides the rest. This chain connects TRBV7-9 to TRBJ1-5, with D unclear. Germline assignment: CDR1 SEHNR and CDR2 FQNEAQ (reference sequence). V was cut by 5 bases and J by 4 bases, with 6 bases left in between. The CDR3 runs 12 residues. The sequenced part of the CDR3 DNA is TGTGCCAGCAGCCGCCTAAATCAGCCC. Its translation: CASSRLNQP. The complete CDR3 protein is CASSRLNQPQHF.

This clone was recorded at least ten times. CDR3 sequence reads: CAWSLTGDTEAFF. CDR3 DNA, as far as it was read: TGTGCCTGGAGTCTTACAGGGGACACTGAA. The chain employs TRBV30 and TRBJ1-1; 7 bases line up with TRBD1. The read gets to within 3 residues of the CDR3 end, and the germline J gene fills in the rest. The germline V gene has CDR1 GTSNPN and CDR2 SVGIG (reference sequence). V was pared by 2 bases and J by 3 bases, with 3 bases of the junction left unmatched. This CDR3 is built from 13 residues. Variable domain in full (rest from reference TRBV30 and TRBJ1-1): SQTIHQWPATLVQPVGSPLSLECTVEGTSNPNLYWYRQAAGRGLQLLFYSVGIGQISSEVPQNLSASRPQDRQFILSSKKLLLSDSGFYLCAWSLTGDTEAFFGQGTRLTVV.

This clone is classed as medium-sized. The CDR3 end falls 3 residues outside the read, so it is completed with the germline J gene. V and J are TRBV30 and TRBJ1-3; TRBD1 is a possible D gene (6 bases). V was shortened by 5 bases and J by 8 bases, with 10 bases between the two germline ends. CDR1 is GTSNPN and CDR2 is SVGIG in the germline V gene (reference sequence). This CDR3 is 11 amino acids long. CDR3 amino acids: CAWAQGDTIYF. Partial CDR3 DNA: TGTGCCTGGGCACAGGGCGACACC.

This clone was seen at least ten times. The CDR3 end is not reached by the read, which stops 3 residues before it; the germline J gene fills it in. This rearrangement joins TRBV11-2 to TRBJ2-7; TRBD1 aligns across 10 bases. The CDR3 is 15 residues long. V gave up 4 bases and J gave up 4 bases; unmatched junction bases: 7. The germline V gene has CDR1 SGHAT and CDR2 FQNNGV. The CDR3 loop reads CASSSGTGDPYEQYF. The covered CDR3 bases are TGTGCCAGCAGCTCCGGGACAGGGGATCCGTACGAG.

In its sample, this clone was seen many times. The read stops 3 residues short of the end of the CDR3; the missing end is completed from the germline J gene. V usage is TRBV7-9 and J usage is TRBJ2-3; D might be TRBD2 (6 bases). CDR1 and CDR2 (germline): SEHNR, FQNEAQ (reference sequence). With 1 base removed from V and 4 bases from J, the gap between germline ends came to 9 bases. CDR3 length: 14 amino acids. CDR3 bases read: TGTGCCAGCAGCTTAGGGGACTCCGCAGATACG. It codes for CASSLGDSADT. The full CDR3 reads CASSLGDSADTQYF.

This clone occurred many times. Read data end 3 residues before the CDR3 end; the end is taken from the germline J gene. The chain recombines TRBV5-4 with TRBJ1-1, with D tentatively TRBD1 (5 bases). V lost 2 bases and J lost 0, with 8 bases in between. The CDR3 covers 14 residues. Germline V gene sequence: CDR1 SGHNT, CDR2 YYREEE (reference sequence). CDR3 amino acids: CASSFVQVNTEAFF. CDR3 DNA (partial): TGTGCCAGCAGCTTTGTACAGGTGAACACTGAA.

This clone showed up many times. From the germline J gene comes the end of the CDR3, since the read stops 3 residues before it. The chain uses TRBV20-1 and TRBJ2-7, with a tentative D call TRBD1 (6 bases). The germline CDR1 and CDR2 sequences are DFQATT and SNEGSKA (reference sequence). Trimming cost V 5 bases and J 0 bases, with 20 bases left between them. The CDR3 is made up of 16 amino acids. CDR3 amino acids: CSAYPFWGLSSYEQYF. CDR3 DNA, as far as it was read: TGCAGTGCTTACCCTTTCTGGGGGCTAAGCTCCTACGAG.

This clone was seen repeatedly, ten times or more. Read sequence stops 3 residues before the CDR3 end, and the germline J gene provides the missing end. This rearrangement joins TRBV13 to TRBJ2-3; TRBD2 aligns across 10 bases. V gave up 4 bases and J gave up 2 bases; unmatched junction bases: 6. This CDR3 spans 16 amino acids. CDR1 and CDR2 from the germline V gene are PRHDT and FYEKMQ (reference sequence). CDR3 sequence reads: CASSSLAGSPTDTQYF. The sequenced CDR3 bases are TGTGCCAGCAGCTCACTAGCGGGGAGCCCCACAGATACG.

At least ten counts were recorded for this clone. The sequenced fragment ends 3 residues before the CDR3 boundary, so the rest is inferred from the germline J gene. The V and J genes are TRBV19 and TRBJ2-1; D may be TRBD2 (6 bases). Germline CDR1 LNHDA, CDR2 SQIVND (reference sequence). Trimming removed 3 bases at V and 7 bases at J, with 13 bases between. The CDR3 covers 14 residues. CDR3 bases read: TGTGCCAGTAGTATTAGGCAGGCGGGGAATGAG. It translates to CASSIRQAGNE. The whole CDR3 protein is CASSIRQAGNEQFF.

This clone was seen ten or more times. From the germline J gene comes the end of the CDR3, since the read stops 3 residues before it. This chain joins TRBV5-1 and TRBJ1-1; TRBD1 might be the D (6 bases). The germline V gene has CDR1 SGHRS and CDR2 YFSETQ. The CDR3 totals 13 residues. The CDR3 spells CASSLGSQGEAFF. The CDR3 DNA, read in part, is TGCGCCAGCAGCTTGGGGAGCCAGGGGGAA.

This clone was counted many times. The CDR3 is cut off 3 residues early in the read; its end comes from the germline J gene. V is TRBV5-4 and J is TRBJ2-4; TRBD2 matches at 8 bases. The junction had 2 bases not matched to a gene; V was cut back by 2 bases and J by 1 base. CDR3 length equals 15 residues. The germline V gene has CDR1 SGHNT and CDR2 YYREEE (reference sequence). Incomplete CDR3 DNA: TGTGCCAGCAGCTTTTTAGCGGGGGCCAAAAACATT. It translates to CASSFLAGAKNI. The CDR3 as a whole reads CASSFLAGAKNIQYF.

In its sample, this clone was seen many times. The read comes to an end 3 residues before the CDR3 does, leaving the germline J gene to fill in the end. The chain combines TRBV7-8 with TRBJ2-1, with 9 nucleotides matching TRBD1. CDR1 is SGHVS and CDR2 is FQNEAQ in the germline V gene. This CDR3 has 18 residues. V shed 5 bases and J 0 bases; nucleotides not matched to a gene: 11. CDR3 region: CASSHRDRALVSYNEQFF. The sequenced part of the CDR3 DNA is TGTGCCAGCAGCCACCGGGACAGGGCACTCGTCTCCTACAATGAG.

There are many counts of this clone. The missing CDR3 end, 3 residues past where the read stops, is filled in from the germline J gene. The chain joins TRBV6-2 or TRBV6-3 to TRBJ2-3; D is perhaps TRBD1 (5 bases). Trimming shortened V by 2 bases and J by 3 bases, and 15 bases separated the two germline ends. Germline-derived CDR1 and CDR2 are MNHEY and SVGEGT. The CDR3 sequence is 16 residues long. Incomplete CDR3 DNA: TGTGCCAGCAGTTACACTACGGCAGGGTGGACAGATACG. Residues: CASSYTTAGWTDT. Given in full, the CDR3 is CASSYTTAGWTDTQYF.

This clone appeared a few times. The sequence runs out 3 residues before the end of the CDR3; the remainder is reconstructed from the germline J gene. The chain couples TRBV7-9 to TRBJ1-4; D ambiguous. The CDR3 has 12 amino acids. Trimming removed 2 bases at V and 7 bases at J, with 5 bases between. The germline V gene has CDR1 SEHNR and CDR2 FQNEAQ (reference sequence). CDR3 protein: CASSLRAEKLFF. Partial CDR3 DNA: TGTGCCAGCAGCTTAAGGGCTGAAAAA.

This clone was seen ten or more times. The missing CDR3 end, 3 residues past where the read stops, is filled in from the germline J gene. The chain carries TRBV6-4 and TRBJ2-2, with D unresolved. This CDR3 comprises 13 residues. The V gene's germline CDR1 is MRHNA and CDR2 SNTAGT. V lost 2 bases, J lost 3 bases, and 4 bases lay in between. The part of the CDR3 DNA that was read is TGTGCCAGCAGTGACAGGGACACCGGGGAG. This codes for CASSDRDTGE. Given in full, the CDR3 is CASSDRDTGELFF.

This clone was recorded many times. From the germline J gene comes the end of the CDR3, since the read stops 3 residues before it. The V call is TRBV5-1, the J call TRBJ2-2; D unclear. The CDR3 extends over 12 amino acids. Per germline, CDR1 SGHRS and CDR2 YFSETQ. The CDR3 sequence: CASSLPSTELFF. CDR3 bases read: TGCGCCAGCAGCTTGCCGTCCACTGAG. The full variable domain, completed using reference TRBV5-1 and TRBJ2-2, is KAGVTQTPRYLIKTRGQQVTLSCSPISGHRSVSWYQQTPGQGLQFLFEYFSETQRNKGNFPGRFSGRQFSNSRSEMNVSTLELGDSALYLCASSLPSTELFFGEGSRLTVL.

This clone was counted a few times. The CDR3 end falls 3 residues outside the read, so it is completed with the germline J gene. The identical CDR3 is also encoded by other nucleotide sequences in the sample. The gene calls are TRBV7-2 and TRBJ2-7, with TRBD2 matching 9 bases. This CDR3 spans 14 amino acids. With 5 bases clipped from V and 6 bases from J, the junction kept 8 bases outside the gene matches. Looked up from germline, CDR1 is SGHTA and CDR2 is FQGNSA. The CDR3: CASSRAGGGREQYF. The sequenced CDR3 bases are TGTGCCAGCAGCCGTGCGGGGGGGGGCCGCGAG.

This clone was recorded at least ten times. The sequence runs out 3 residues before the end of the CDR3; the remainder is reconstructed from the germline J gene. J is TRBJ1-2 and V is TRBV7-2; possible D gene TRBD1, 5 bases. V lost 5 bases and J lost 3, with 13 bases in between. Germline CDR1 is SGHTA and CDR2 is FQGNSA. This CDR3 has 14 residues. The part of the CDR3 DNA that was read is TGTGCCAGCAGCCGGGGGACGGACTACTATGGC. This translates into CASSRGTDYYG. The entire CDR3 reads CASSRGTDYYGYTF.

This clone was found many times. Sequencing ends 3 residues short of the CDR3 end; the germline J gene provides the rest. The rearrangement joins TRBV20-1 to TRBJ1-5; 7 bases fit TRBD1. After removal of 8 bases from V and 4 bases from J, the junction contained 5 bases not matched to a gene. CDR3 size: 12 residues. Germline lookup yields CDR1 DFQATT and CDR2 SNEGSKA (reference sequence). The CDR3 sequence is CSRGLGNQPQHF. The sequenced part of the CDR3 DNA is TGCAGTAGGGGGCTAGGAAATCAGCCC.